The 4 T cell receptor beta chains given below trace back to one sample, sequenced in a study of regulatory T cells in long-lasting Graves disease. As for time point: newly diagnosed GD, antithyroid drugs for less than 3 months. RNA extracted from PBMCs served as the sequencing template. Both iRepertoire HTBI primers and Arm-PCR of CDR3 regions were used to build the TCR beta libraries. In TCRdb, the multiplex PCR reads were re-called with MiXCR into one record per CDR3 protein. Of roughly 560,000 distinct CDR3 sequences in the sample, about 16% are singletons; the top ten hold 20% to 25%. This same sample was also part of a study on T cells in Graves' hyperthyroidism and ophthalmopathy.

Sequencing used peripheral blood mononuclear cells (PBMCs), obtained at new diagnosis, from a patient treated with antithyroid drugs. The source is a middle-aged woman with Graves disease.

J is TRBJ2-3 and V is TRBV10-3; 8 bases line up with TRBD2. Germline V gene data show CDR1 as ENHRY and CDR2 as SYGVKD. The J segment lost 2 bases and the V segment lost 6 bases, leaving 7 bases of the junction unmatched. The CDR3 consists of 15 residues. The CDR3 DNA sequence: TGTGCCATCAGCGGGGGGGCCCCTTCCACAGATACGCAGTATTTT. Its translation: CAISGGAPSTDTQYF.

The V and J genes are TRBV6-9 and TRBJ1-2; D might be TRBD1 (6 bases). The V end lost 3 bases, the J end lost 4 bases, and 15 bases lay between the germline ends. CDR3 length: 15 residues. The germline V gene encodes CDR1 MNHGY and CDR2 SVAAGI. This CDR3 is CASSYGGLGSYGYTF. DNA for the CDR3: TGTGCCAGCAGTTACGGGGGGCTCGGGAGCTATGGCTACACCTTC.

The V gene is TRBV7-9, the J gene TRBJ2-1; 8 bases agree with TRBD2. Germline-derived CDR1 and CDR2 are SEHNR and FQNEAQ (reference sequence). The CDR3 loop spans 14 amino acids. The junction had 6 bases not matched to a gene; V was cut back by 4 bases and J by 7 bases. CDR3 in DNA: TGTGCCAGCAGCTCCCCCCGGGGGGGGAATGAGCAGTTCTTC. This codes for CASSSPRGGNEQFF. Together with reference TRBV7-9 and TRBJ2-1, the CDR3 gives the full variable domain: DTGVSQNPRHKITKRGQNVTFRCDPISEHNRLYWYRQTLGQGPEFLTYFQNEAQLEKSRLLSDRFSAERPKGSFSTLEIQRTEQGDSAMYLCASSSPRGGNEQFFGPGTRLTVL.

The rearrangement uses TRBV9 and TRBJ1-6; perhaps TRBD1 as D (5 bases). Germline CDR1 SGDLS, CDR2 YYNGEE. The CDR3 has 14 residues. The germline V and J ends were trimmed by 3 bases and 6 bases, with 10 bases remaining between them. This CDR3 reads CASSAAGSNSPLHF. The DNA for the CDR3 is TGTGCCAGCAGCGCCGCAGGGAGTAATTCACCCCTCCACTTT.